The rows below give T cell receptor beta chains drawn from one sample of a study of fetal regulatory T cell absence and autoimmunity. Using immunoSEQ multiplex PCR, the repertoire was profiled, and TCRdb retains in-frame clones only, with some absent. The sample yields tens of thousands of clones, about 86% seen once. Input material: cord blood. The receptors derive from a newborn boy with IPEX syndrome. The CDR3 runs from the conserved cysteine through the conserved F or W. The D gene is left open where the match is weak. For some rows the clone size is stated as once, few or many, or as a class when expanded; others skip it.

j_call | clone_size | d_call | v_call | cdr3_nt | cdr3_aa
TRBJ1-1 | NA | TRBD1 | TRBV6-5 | TGTGCCAGCAGCCGGACAGGGAACACTGAAGCTTTCTTT | CASSRTGNTEAFF
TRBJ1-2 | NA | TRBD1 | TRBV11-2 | TGTGCCAGCAGCTTAAATTCCAGGGGGCGCGGGTATGGCTACACCTTC | CASSLNSRGRGYGYTF
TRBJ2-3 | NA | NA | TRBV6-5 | TGTGCCAGCAGTTACTCCCTAGCGAATACGCAGTATTTT | CASSYSLANTQYF
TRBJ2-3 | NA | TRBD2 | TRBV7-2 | TGTGCCAGCAGCTCTTGGACTAGCGGGAACACAGATACGCAGTATTTT | CASSSWTSGNTDTQYF
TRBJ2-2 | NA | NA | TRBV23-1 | TGCGCCAGCAGTCAATCGGGCAACACCGGGGAGCTGTTTTTT | CASSQSGNTGELFF
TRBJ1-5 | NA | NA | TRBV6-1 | TGTGCCAGCAGTGAAGCTATCGGGGGTGGCCAGCCCCAGCATTTT | CASSEAIGGGQPQHF
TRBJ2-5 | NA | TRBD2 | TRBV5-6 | TGTGCCAGCAGCTTGGCCGGGACTAAAGAGACCCAGTACTTC | CASSLAGTKETQYF
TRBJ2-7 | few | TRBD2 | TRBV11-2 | TGTGCCAGCAGCTTAGACTCGGGACTAGCAAACGAGCAGTACTTC | CASSLDSGLANEQYF
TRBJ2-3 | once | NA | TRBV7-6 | TGTGCCAGCAGCGGCGACTGGTACACAGATACGCAGTATTTT | CASSGDWYTDTQYF
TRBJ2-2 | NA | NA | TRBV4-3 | TGCGCCAGCAGCCCGAATGGGGTTAACACCGGGGAGCTGTTTTTT | CASSPNGVNTGELFF
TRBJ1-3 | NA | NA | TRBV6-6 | TGTGCCAGCAGTTACGGCCTACAGGGCTCTGGAAACACCATATATTTT | CASSYGLQGSGNTIYF
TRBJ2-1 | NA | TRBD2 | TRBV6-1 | TGTGCCAGCCGCCGACTAGCGGGGGGGGACAATGAGCAGTTCTTC | CASRRLAGGDNEQFF
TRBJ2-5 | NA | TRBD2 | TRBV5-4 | TGTGCCAGCAGCTTGGAACGGGGGGGCCTCCTCTGGCAAGAGACCCAGTACTTC | CASSLERGGLLWQETQYF
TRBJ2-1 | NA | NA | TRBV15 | TGTGCCACCAGCCTTCCGGGACTTGTGCAGTTCTTC | CATSLPGLVQFF
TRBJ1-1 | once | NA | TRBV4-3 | TGCGCCAGCAGCCAAGATCGACGGACGAACACTGAAGCTTTCTTT | CASSQDRRTNTEAFF
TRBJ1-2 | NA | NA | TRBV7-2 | TGTGCCAGCAGCCCCCGACAGAATAACTATGGCTACACCTTC | CASSPRQNNYGYTF
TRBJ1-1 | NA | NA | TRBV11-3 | TGTGCCAGCAGCTTAGATTCCGAGGAAGTCAGGGAAACTGAAGCTTTCTTT | CASSLDSEEVRETEAFF
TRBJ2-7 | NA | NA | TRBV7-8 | TGTGCCAGCAGCTTATTGGTAGTGGGGGGCCTCGCCTACGAGCAGTACTTC | CASSLLVVGGLAYEQYF
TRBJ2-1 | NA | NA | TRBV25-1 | TGTGCCAGCAGGGGACTGGGCTCCTACAATGAGCAGTTCTTC | CASRGLGSYNEQFF
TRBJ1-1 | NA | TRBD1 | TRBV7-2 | TGTGCCAGCAGCGCTAACGGAGGGGGCCACACTGAAGCTTTCTTT | CASSANGGGHTEAFF
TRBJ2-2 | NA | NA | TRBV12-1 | TGTGCCAGCAGCCCTAGAGTGGGGGGTAACACCGGGGAGCTGTTTTTT | CASSPRVGGNTGELFF
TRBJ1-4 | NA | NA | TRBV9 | TGTGCCAGCAGCCCATCGGGAGGCAATGAAAAACTGTTTTTT | CASSPSGGNEKLFF
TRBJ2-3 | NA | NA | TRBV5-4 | TGTGCCAGCAGCCGTTCGGTGGCAGATACGCAGTATTTT | CASSRSVADTQYF
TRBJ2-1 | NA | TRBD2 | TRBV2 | TGTGCCAGCAGTGAAAACGGCGGGAGGGCCTCCTACAATGAGCAGTTCTTC | CASSENGGRASYNEQFF
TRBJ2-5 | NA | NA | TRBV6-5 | TGTGCCAGCCGACTTACTAGTTTGGAGACCCAGTACTTC | CASRLTSLETQYF
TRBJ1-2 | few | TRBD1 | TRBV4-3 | TGCGCCAGCAGCCACCTAGGGACAGCCTATGGCTACACCTTC | CASSHLGTAYGYTF
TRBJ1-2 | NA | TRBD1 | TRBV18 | TGTGCCAGCTCACCGGGACAGGGTTATGGCTACACCTTC | CASSPGQGYGYTF
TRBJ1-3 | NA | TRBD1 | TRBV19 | TGTGCCAGTAGTCCAATAGACAGGGCTGGAAACACCATATATTTT | CASSPIDRAGNTIYF
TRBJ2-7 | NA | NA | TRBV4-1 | TGCGCCAGCAGCCAAGATGGCTACGAGCAGTACTTC | CASSQDGYEQYF
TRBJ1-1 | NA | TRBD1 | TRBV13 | TGTGCCAGCAGCCCATCAGGGGGCACTGAAGCTTTCTTT | CASSPSGGTEAFF
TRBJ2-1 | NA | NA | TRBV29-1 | TGCAGCGTGGCCGCTAATGAGCAGTTCTTC | CSVAANEQFF
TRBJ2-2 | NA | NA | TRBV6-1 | TGTGCCACTACAATGAAAGACGCGAACACCGGGGAGCTGTTTTTT | CATTMKDANTGELFF
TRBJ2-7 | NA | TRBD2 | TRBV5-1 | TGCGCCAGCAGCGGTGGACTAGCTGACGAGCAGTACTTC | CASSGGLADEQYF
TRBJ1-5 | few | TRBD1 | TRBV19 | TGTGCCAGTAGTCCGTGGACAGGGACTAGCAATCAGCCCCAGCATTTT | CASSPWTGTSNQPQHF
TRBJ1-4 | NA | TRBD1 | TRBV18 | TGTGCCAGCTCACCAATCAGGACAGGGATTGAAAAACTGTTTTTT | CASSPIRTGIEKLFF
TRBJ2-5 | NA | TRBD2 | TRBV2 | TGTGCCAGCGTTCCCGTGGTAGCGGGCCAAGAGACCCAGTACTTC | CASVPVVAGQETQYF
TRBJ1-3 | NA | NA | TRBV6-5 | TGTGCCAGCAGTTACAGGGAAGAAGGAAACACCATATATTTT | CASSYREEGNTIYF